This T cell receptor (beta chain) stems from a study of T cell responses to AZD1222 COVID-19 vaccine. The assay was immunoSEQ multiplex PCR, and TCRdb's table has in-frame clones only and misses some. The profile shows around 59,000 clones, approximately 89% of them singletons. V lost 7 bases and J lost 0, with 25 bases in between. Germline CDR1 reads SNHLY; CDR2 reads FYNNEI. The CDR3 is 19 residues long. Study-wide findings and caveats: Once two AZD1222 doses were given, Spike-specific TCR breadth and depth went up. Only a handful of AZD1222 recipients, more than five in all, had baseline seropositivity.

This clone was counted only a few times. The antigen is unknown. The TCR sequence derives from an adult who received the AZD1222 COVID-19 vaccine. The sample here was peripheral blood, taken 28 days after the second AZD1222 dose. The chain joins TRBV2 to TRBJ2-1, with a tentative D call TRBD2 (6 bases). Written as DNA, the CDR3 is TGTGCCAGCAAGGGACGGGGGAACCCGGGTCAGAGCTCCTACAATGAGCAGTTCTTC. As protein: CASKGRGNPGQSSYNEQFF.